What follows are 16 T cell receptor beta chains derived from one specimen sequenced in a study of blood T cell repertoires in COVID-19. The method was immunoSEQ multiplex PCR; TCRdb's version includes in-frame clones alone and lacks a portion of them. Of roughly 150,000 clones detected, 80% appear once; the ten largest clones hold under 0.75%. The sequenced material came from peripheral blood. These TCRs come from a man in his 60s with acute or convalescent COVID-19.

This chain joins TRBV7-2 and TRBJ1-1, with TRBD1 as a possible D gene (5 bases). CDR3 size: 14 residues. V lost 5 bases to trimming and J lost 5 bases, with 15 bases between them. CDR1 and CDR2 from the germline V gene are SGHTA and FQGNSA. The CDR3 here is CASSHGVPGTEAFF. CDR3 in DNA: TGTGCCAGCAGCCATGGGGTGCCAGGGACTGAAGCTTTCTTT.

The V call is TRBV29-1, the J call TRBJ2-7; 8 nucleotides agree with TRBD1. The CDR3 has 13 amino acids. V lost 5 bases, J lost 1 base, and 4 bases stayed unmatched. CDR1 SQVTM and CDR2 ANQGSEA come from the germline V gene. CDR3 protein: CSVLQGGSYEQYF. Written as DNA, the CDR3 is TGCAGCGTTTTACAGGGGGGTTCCTACGAGCAGTACTTC.

This clone was recorded a few times. CDR3 nucleotide sequence: TGTGCCAGCAGCTCAACGACACTTGCAAGGACTGAAGCTTTCTTT. This translates into CASSSTTLARTEAFF. This chain links TRBV7-3 with TRBJ1-1; the D is unclear. Trimming took 4 bases from V and 5 from J, leaving 17 bases between them. The CDR3 length is 15 residues. CDR1 is SGHTA, CDR2 FQGTGA, per germline.

V gene TRBV5-1 combines with J gene TRBJ2-5; 8 nucleotides match TRBD1. The CDR3 is 15 amino acids. V dropped 4 bases and J dropped 2; count of bases not matched to a gene: 7. Germline loops: CDR1 SGHRS, CDR2 YFSETQ. In DNA, the CDR3 is TGCGCCAGCAGCGCAGGGACAGGCCGGCAAGAGACCCAGTACTTC. Its protein is CASSAGTGRQETQYF.

The gene calls are TRBV27 and TRBJ2-7; 10 bases are a match to TRBD2. The CDR3 has 14 amino acids. CDR1 and CDR2 (germline): MNHEY, SMNVEV (reference sequence). With V trimmed by 5 bases and J by 2 bases, 3 bases remained unmatched. CDR3 residues: CASSEREGPYEQYF. The DNA for the CDR3 is TGTGCCAGCAGTGAGCGGGAGGGCCCCTACGAGCAGTACTTC.

The V and J genes are TRBV29-1 and TRBJ2-6; D not certain. V lost 5 bases and J 0 bases, leaving 8 bases between the germline ends. The CDR3 sequence is 14 residues long. Germline V gene lookup returns CDR1 SQVTM and CDR2 ANQGSEA. This CDR3 reads CSVSFGSGANVLTF. The CDR3 nucleotides read TGCAGCGTTAGCTTCGGCTCTGGGGCCAACGTCCTGACTTTC. Full variable domain (outside the CDR3, taken from reference TRBV29-1 and TRBJ2-6): SAVISQKPSRDICQRGTSLTIQCQVDSQVTMMFWYRQQPGQSLTLIATANQGSEATYESGFVIDKFPISRPNLTFSTLTVSNMSPEDSSIYLCSVSFGSGANVLTFGAGSRLTVL.

This rearrangement joins TRBV7-6 to TRBJ2-2, with TRBD1 matching 9 bases. Germline values: CDR1 SGHVS, CDR2 FNYEAQ. Trimming at V came to 3 bases and at J to 5 bases, leaving 7 bases not matched to a gene. The CDR3 runs 16 residues. This CDR3 reads CASSFRTGVKTGELFF. The CDR3 DNA sequence: TGTGCCAGCAGCTTCAGGACAGGGGTGAAGACCGGGGAGCTGTTTTTT.

The chain joins TRBV10-3 to TRBJ2-1, with 8 bases matching TRBD2. The germline gives CDR1 ENHRY, CDR2 SYGVKD. The CDR3 is made up of 16 amino acids. V dropped 6 bases and J dropped 0; count of bases not matched to a gene: 7. In DNA, the CDR3 is TGTGCCATCAGCGGATTAGCGGGGAGCTCCTACAATGAGCAGTTCTTC. Protein product: CAISGLAGSSYNEQFF.

The V call is TRBV6-2 or TRBV6-3, the J call TRBJ2-5, with TRBD2 matching 8 bases. CDR1 is MNHEY, CDR2 SVGEGT, per germline. With 6 bases clipped from V and 5 bases from J, the junction kept 5 bases outside the gene matches. The CDR3 sequence is 13 residues long. The CDR3 spells CASSRAGAETQYF. In nucleotides, the CDR3 is TGTGCCAGCAGCAGAGCGGGGGCGGAGACCCAGTACTTC.

This chain links TRBV9 with TRBJ2-2; D possibly corresponds to TRBD2 (5 bases). This CDR3 comprises 15 residues. The germline V gene has CDR1 SGDLS and CDR2 YYNGEE. The V end was cut by 4 bases, the J end by 6 bases, with 16 bases between. The CDR3 spells CASSPARTVPGELFF. Written as DNA, the CDR3 is TGTGCCAGCAGCCCAGCCCGGACTGTCCCCGGGGAGCTGTTTTTT.

This chain uses TRBV9 with TRBJ2-1; 7 bases align to TRBD1. The junction had 4 bases not matched to a gene; V was cut back by 3 bases and J by 7 bases. The CDR3 has 13 amino acids. CDR1 is SGDLS and CDR2 is YYNGEE in the germline V gene. The CDR3 sequence is CASSAGQLNEQFF. The CDR3 DNA follows: TGTGCCAGCAGCGCGGGACAGCTGAATGAGCAGTTCTTC.

The J gene is TRBJ2-7, the V gene TRBV7-9; TRBD2 agrees at 8 bases. The CDR3 is 13 residues long. Germline values: CDR1 SEHNR, CDR2 FQNEAQ (reference sequence). After removal of 7 bases from V and 6 bases from J, the junction contained 8 bases not matched to a gene. CDR3: CASNQAGGTEQYF. The CDR3 bases are TGTGCCAGCAACCAGGCGGGGGGTACCGAGCAGTACTTC. Variable domain in full (rest from reference TRBV7-9 and TRBJ2-7): DTGVSQNPRHKITKRGQNVTFRCDPISEHNRLYWYRQTLGQGPEFLTYFQNEAQLEKSRLLSDRFSAERPKGSFSTLEIQRTEQGDSAMYLCASNQAGGTEQYFGPGTRLTVT.

The J gene is TRBJ1-2, the V gene TRBV4-1, with TRBD1 matching 10 bases. With V trimmed by 2 bases and J by 5 bases, 5 bases remained unmatched. In germline, CDR1 is MGHRA, CDR2 YSYEKL. This CDR3 is built from 15 residues. Here the CDR3 DNA reads TGCGCCAGCAGCCAACCCGGGACAGGGGCATATGGCTACACCTTC. Encoded protein: CASSQPGTGAYGYTF.

V and J are TRBV5-5 and TRBJ2-3, with D possibly being TRBD2 (6 bases). V lost 6 bases and J lost 0, with 14 bases in between. This CDR3 contains 15 residues. Germline V gene data show CDR1 as SGHKS and CDR2 as YYEKEE (reference sequence). CDR3 DNA sequence: TGTGCCAGCACCATAGGGAGCGGGAGCACAGATACGCAGTATTTT. Protein sequence: CASTIGSGSTDTQYF. Combining the CDR3 with reference TRBV5-5 and TRBJ2-3 gives the whole variable domain DAGVTQSPTHLIKTRGQQVTLRCSPISGHKSVSWYQQVLGQGPQFIFQYYEKEERGRGNFPDRFSARQFPNYSSELNVNALLLGDSALYLCASTIGSGSTDTQYFGPGTRLTVL.

CDR3 in amino acids: CAISAREETQYF. CDR3 nucleotides: TGTGCCATCAGTGCCCGGGAAGAGACCCAGTACTTC. V is TRBV10-3 and J is TRBJ2-5; no clear D. CDR3 length: 12 amino acids. Between the trimmed V and J ends, which lost 4 bases and 3 bases, there was a span of 6 bases. Germline CDR1 and CDR2: ENHRY and SYGVKD.

This clone was seen once. CDR3 bases: TGTGCCAGCAGTGAAAGAGGACAGCCCAACTATGGCTACACCTTC. Translation: CASSERGQPNYGYTF. The chain recombines TRBV6-1 with TRBJ1-2, with a possible D match to TRBD1 (6 bases). The CDR3 loop spans 15 amino acids. From germline, CDR1 is MNHNS and CDR2 SASEGT. Between the trimmed V and J ends, which lost 2 bases and 2 bases, there was a span of 12 bases.